A selection of T cell receptor beta chains follows, all from one sample in a study of cytomegalovirus exposure and HLA in healthy donors. Assay used: immunoSEQ multiplex PCR; TCRdb lists only in-frame clones, some missing. The sample consists of fewer than 200,000 clones, about 13% of them appearing once. Material: PBMCs. The receptors stem from a man over 45 in good health and CMV-seropositive. Each CDR3 is given without its conserved first and last residue. The order of the fields is V gene, D gene, CDR3 protein. A D gene is named only where the DNA matches it firmly.

TRBV11-3	TRBD1	ASSLLQGARDTEAF
TRBV9	TRBD1	ASSGRRQGEYGYT
TRBV19	NA	ASSIGTSTDTQY
TRBV5-1	NA	ASRSGAPNEKLF
TRBV30	NA	AWNPGTTEAF
TRBV11-1	NA	ASSIGSGVKAF
TRBV5-6	NA	ASSPRWGRTEAF
TRBV5-4	TRBD1	ASSPGQGAYSPLH
TRBV18	NA	ASSPRRVQETQY
TRBV21-1	NA	ASSKGARAEATQY
TRBV27	NA	ASTRLGGPTNNEQF
TRBV15	TRBD2	ATSREGLEVNEQF
TRBV11-2	NA	ASSPSWRSSYNEQF
TRBV27	TRBD2	ASIGFLVASGNEQF
TRBV2	NA	ASSSGLGEQF
TRBV10-1	NA	ASAETEGFTDTQY
TRBV10-3	NA	ATGTSSTDTQY
TRBV7-2	TRBD1	ASSPSPLHRGPGGYT
TRBV15	NA	ATSRVVFGELF
TRBV14	NA	ASSPRGGESYNEQF
TRBV19	NA	ASTWGGDTQY
TRBV7-4	NA	ARIKGRVDQPQH
TRBV28	NA	ASSPPRTGSSYNEQF
TRBV11-3	NA	ASSFKLETYNSPLH
TRBV15	NA	ATSRGRNEKLF
TRBV4-3	NA	ASSQAQVAGEKLF
TRBV11-2	NA	ASSLLSSEAF
TRBV19	NA	ASSMGARREGNQPQH
TRBV7-3	NA	ASSLSAGVNTEAF
TRBV30	NA	AWSDGNRSNQPQH
TRBV11-3	NA	ASSFSGSREMNTEAF
TRBV7-2	TRBD1	ASSLARPGTGVFGNTIY
TRBV5-1	TRBD1	ASSLDRGGQPQH
TRBV5-4	NA	ASSSMTGQDQETQY
TRBV4-1	NA	ASSLSPQGYQPQH
TRBV6-5	NA	ASSYGGLHNQPQH
TRBV7-9	NA	ASSPEQGFGEKLF
TRBV11-2	NA	ASSLEAGLGGYT
TRBV28	TRBD1	ASTEGGARETQY
TRBV2	TRBD1	ASSTPPGQGTEAF
TRBV7-3	NA	ASSLNAGREDTQY